The 3 T cell receptor beta chains in this list originate from one sample, sequenced in a study of T cells in Graves' hyperthyroidism and ophthalmopathy. Amplified regions were TCR beta CDR3 sequences from RNA transcripts. Using the HTBI primer set, a first-round RT-PCR was run on the TCR CDR3. TCRdb re-analysed the multiplex PCR reads in MiXCR, keeping a single row per CDR3 protein. This sample has hundreds of thousands of distinct CDR3 sequences; about 15% occur once, and the top ten carry about 5.8%. Sequenced input: blood. These receptors were collected from a woman under 40 with Graves' hyperthyroidism that later progressed to Graves' ophthalmopathy.

This clonotype was seen ten or more times. The rearrangement joins TRBV6-1 to TRBJ2-7; D gene uncertain. The length of the CDR3 is 14 residues. The V gene lost 5 bases and the J gene lost 0 bases, with 11 bases spanning the gap. Germline CDR1 MNHNS, CDR2 SASEGT. The CDR3 spells CASSSNPFSYEQYF. CDR3 nucleotides: TGTGCCAGCAGTTCGAACCCTTTCTCCTACGAGCAGTACTTC.

The table lists this clonotype with a few counts. The chain employs TRBV20-1 and TRBJ2-3; no clear D. V dropped 8 bases and J dropped 6 bases, with 9 bases sitting between them. CDR3 length: 10 residues. Per the germline V gene, CDR1 is DFQATT and CDR2 is SNEGSKA (reference sequence). The CDR3 region is CSTLGDTQYF. In DNA, the CDR3 is TGCAGTACCCTAGGGGATACGCAGTATTTT.

This clonotype was found many times. The genes are TRBV5-1 and TRBJ1-6; D is ambiguous. Germline CDR1 reads SGHRS; CDR2 reads YFSETQ. The CDR3 contains 16 residues. V gave up 0 bases and J gave up 4 bases, with 11 bases separating them. The CDR3 protein is CASSLEGLLYNSPLHF. CDR3 in DNA: TGCGCCAGCAGCTTGGAAGGACTACTTTATAATTCACCCCTCCACTTT.